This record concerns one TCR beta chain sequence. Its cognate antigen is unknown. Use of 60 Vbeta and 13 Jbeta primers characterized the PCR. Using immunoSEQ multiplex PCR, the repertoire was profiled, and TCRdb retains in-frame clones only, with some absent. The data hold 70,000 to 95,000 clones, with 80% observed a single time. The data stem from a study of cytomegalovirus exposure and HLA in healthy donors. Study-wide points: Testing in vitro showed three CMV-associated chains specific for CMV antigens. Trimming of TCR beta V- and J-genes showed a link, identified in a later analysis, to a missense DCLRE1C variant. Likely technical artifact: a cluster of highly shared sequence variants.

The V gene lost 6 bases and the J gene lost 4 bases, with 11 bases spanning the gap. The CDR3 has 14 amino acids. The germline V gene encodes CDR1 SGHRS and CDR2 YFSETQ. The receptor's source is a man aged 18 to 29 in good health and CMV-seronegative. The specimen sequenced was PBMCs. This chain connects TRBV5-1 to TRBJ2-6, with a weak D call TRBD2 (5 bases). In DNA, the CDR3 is TGCGCCAGCACGACGGGGTCCGGGGCCAACGTCCTGACTTTC. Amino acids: CASTTGSGANVLTF.